The 7 T cell receptor beta chains below all came from one sample that was sequenced in a study of T cell responses to AZD1222 COVID-19 vaccine. TCRdb's table, derived via immunoSEQ multiplex PCR, lists solely in-frame clones and lacks some. The table lists under 200,000 clones, around 90% of them singletons. The source material was peripheral blood, sampled on day 0 of AZD1222 vaccination. All receptors derive from an adult in good health.

The rearrangement links TRBV7-3 to TRBJ2-3; weak D call: TRBD2 (6 bases). The CDR3 consists of 14 residues. V was cut by 5 bases and J by 2 bases, with 11 bases left in between. CDR1 SGHTA and CDR2 FQGTGA come from the germline V gene. This CDR3 reads CASSRDSTTDTQYF. CDR3 nucleotide sequence: TGTGCCAGCAGCCGGGACTCCACCACAGATACGCAGTATTTT.

The V call is TRBV7-2, the J call TRBJ1-3, with D hard to call. Trimming shortened V by 5 bases and J by 4 bases, and 12 bases separated the two germline ends. Germline V lookup: CDR1 SGHTA, CDR2 FQGNSA. The CDR3 totals 14 residues. CDR3 DNA: TGTGCCAGCAGCCCGGACCGAACCGGAAACACCATATATTTT. Its protein product is CASSPDRTGNTIYF. Supplemented by reference TRBV7-2 and TRBJ1-3, the full variable domain reads GAGVSQSPSNKVTEKGKDVELRCDPISGHTALYWYRQSLGQGLEFLIYFQGNSAPDKSGLPSDRFSAERTGGSVSTLTIQRTQQEDSAVYLCASSPDRTGNTIYFGEGSWLTVV.

The rearrangement links TRBV7-6 to TRBJ1-5; a weak D match, TRBD1 (5 bases). Germline V gene sequence: CDR1 SGHVS, CDR2 FNYEAQ. V was shortened by 1 base and J by 0 bases, with 16 bases between the two germline ends. The CDR3 length is 18 residues. DNA of the CDR3: TGTGCCAGCAGCTTAGGGCCCGAGGGACCCTATAGCAATCAGCCCCAGCATTTT. The encoded protein is CASSLGPEGPYSNQPQHF.

The J gene is TRBJ2-7, the V gene TRBV30; 10 bases fit TRBD1. Per the germline V gene, CDR1 is GTSNPN and CDR2 is SVGIG (reference sequence). This CDR3 has 15 residues. V dropped 3 bases and J dropped 0; count of bases not matched to a gene: 5. CDR3 DNA sequence: TGTGCCTGGAGCCATTGGACAGGGGGCTCCTACGAGCAGTACTTC. This translates into CAWSHWTGGSYEQYF.

The chain uses TRBV6-5 and TRBJ2-7; perhaps TRBD1 as D (6 bases). This CDR3 has 11 amino acids. Deletions cut 8 bases from V and 4 bases from J, with 9 bases between. Per germline, CDR1 MNHEY and CDR2 SVGAGI. CDR3 residues: CASGDKYEQYF. CDR3 coding DNA: TGTGCCAGCGGGGACAAGTACGAGCAGTACTTC.

The chain joins TRBV6-5 to TRBJ2-5; D tentatively reads TRBD1 or TRBD2 (6 bases each). The CDR3 sequence is 15 residues long. Deletions cut 0 bases from V and 5 bases from J, with 13 bases between. The V gene's germline CDR1 is MNHEY and CDR2 SVGAGI. The CDR3 bases are TGTGCCAGCAGTTACTCACGGGGGCGAGGGGAGACCCAGTACTTC. Encoded protein: CASSYSRGRGETQYF.

The rearrangement links TRBV4-2 to TRBJ2-7, with 12 bases fitting TRBD2. The junction had 11 bases not matched to a gene; V was cut back by 4 bases and J by 7 bases. This CDR3 comprises 16 residues. Germline V gene lookup returns CDR1 LGHNA and CDR2 YNFKEQ. CDR3 nucleotide sequence: TGTGCCAGCAGCCCTGGGCTAGCGGGAGGGCGGGGGGAGCAGTACTTC. It encodes CASSPGLAGGRGEQYF.